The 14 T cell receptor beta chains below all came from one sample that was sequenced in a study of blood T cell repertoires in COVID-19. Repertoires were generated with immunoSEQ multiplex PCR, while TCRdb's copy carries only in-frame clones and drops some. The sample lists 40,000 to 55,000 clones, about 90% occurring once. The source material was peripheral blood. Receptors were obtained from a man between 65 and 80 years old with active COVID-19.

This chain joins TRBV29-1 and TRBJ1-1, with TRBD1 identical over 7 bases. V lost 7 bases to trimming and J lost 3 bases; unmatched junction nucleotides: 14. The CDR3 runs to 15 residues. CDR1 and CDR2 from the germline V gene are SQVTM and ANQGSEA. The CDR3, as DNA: TGCAGCGCGATGGAGACGGGACAGTCGTACACTGAAGCTTTCTTT. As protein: CSAMETGQSYTEAFF.

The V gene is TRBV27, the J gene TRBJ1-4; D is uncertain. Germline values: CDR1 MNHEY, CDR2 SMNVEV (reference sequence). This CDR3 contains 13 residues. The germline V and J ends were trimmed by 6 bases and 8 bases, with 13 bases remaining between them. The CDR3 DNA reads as TGTGCCAGCAGCGAAGAGGTTGCAGAAAAACTGTTTTTT. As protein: CASSEEVAEKLFF.

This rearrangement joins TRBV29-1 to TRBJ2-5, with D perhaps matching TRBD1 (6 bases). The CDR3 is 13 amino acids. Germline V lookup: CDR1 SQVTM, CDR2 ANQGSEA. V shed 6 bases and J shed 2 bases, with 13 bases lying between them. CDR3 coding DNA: TGCAGCGTAGGACAGCCCCTTCAAGAGACCCAGTACTTC. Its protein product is CSVGQPLQETQYF.

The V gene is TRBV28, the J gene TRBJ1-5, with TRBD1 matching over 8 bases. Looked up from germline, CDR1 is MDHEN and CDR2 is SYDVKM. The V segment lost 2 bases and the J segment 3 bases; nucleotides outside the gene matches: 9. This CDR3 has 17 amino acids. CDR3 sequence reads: CASSLLRTGLINQPQHF. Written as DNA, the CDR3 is TGTGCCAGCAGTTTACTTAGGACAGGGCTTATCAATCAGCCCCAGCATTTT. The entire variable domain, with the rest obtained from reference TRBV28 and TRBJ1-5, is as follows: DVKVTQSSRYLVKRTGEKVFLECVQDMDHENMFWYRQDPGLGLRLIYFSYDVKMKEKGDIPEGYSVSREKKERFSLILESASTNQTSMYLCASSLLRTGLINQPQHFGDGTRLSIL.

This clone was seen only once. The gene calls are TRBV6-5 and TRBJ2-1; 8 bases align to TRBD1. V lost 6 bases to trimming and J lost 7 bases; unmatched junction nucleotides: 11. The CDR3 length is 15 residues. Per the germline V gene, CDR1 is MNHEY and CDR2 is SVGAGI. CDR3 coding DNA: TGTGCCAGCAGACCCAGGGGGCTAGGGTATAATGAGCAGTTCTTC. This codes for CASRPRGLGYNEQFF.

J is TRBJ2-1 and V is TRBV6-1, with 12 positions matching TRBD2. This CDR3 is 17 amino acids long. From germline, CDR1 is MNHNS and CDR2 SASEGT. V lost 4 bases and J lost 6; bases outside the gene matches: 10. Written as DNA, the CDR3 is TGTGCCAGCAGTGTGGAACTAGCGGGGGGCAAGGGCAATGAGCAGTTCTTC. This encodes CASSVELAGGKGNEQFF.

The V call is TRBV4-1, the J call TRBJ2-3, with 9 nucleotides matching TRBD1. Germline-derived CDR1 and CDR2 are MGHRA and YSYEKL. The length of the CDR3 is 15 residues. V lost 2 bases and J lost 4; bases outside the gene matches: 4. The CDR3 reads CASSQYTGGADTQYF. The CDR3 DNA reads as TGCGCCAGCAGCCAATACACAGGGGGCGCAGATACGCAGTATTTT.

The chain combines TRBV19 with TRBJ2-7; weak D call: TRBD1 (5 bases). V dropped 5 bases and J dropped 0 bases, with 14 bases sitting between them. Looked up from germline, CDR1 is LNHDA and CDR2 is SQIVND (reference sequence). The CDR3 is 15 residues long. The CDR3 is CASSPRPDSSYEQYF. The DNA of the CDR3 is TGTGCCAGTAGTCCCAGACCCGACAGCTCCTACGAGCAGTACTTC.

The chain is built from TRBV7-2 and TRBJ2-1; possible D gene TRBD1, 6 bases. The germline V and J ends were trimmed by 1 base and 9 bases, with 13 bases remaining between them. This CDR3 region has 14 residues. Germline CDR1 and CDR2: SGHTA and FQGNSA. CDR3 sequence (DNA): TGTGCCAGCAGCTTAGGGGGGCAGGTGTTTGAGCAGTTCTTC. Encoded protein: CASSLGGQVFEQFF.

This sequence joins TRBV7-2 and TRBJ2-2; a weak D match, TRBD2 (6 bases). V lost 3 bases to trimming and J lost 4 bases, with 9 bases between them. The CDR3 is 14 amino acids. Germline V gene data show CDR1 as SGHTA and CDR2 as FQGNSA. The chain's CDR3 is CASSFGTATGELFF. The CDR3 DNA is TGTGCCAGCAGCTTTGGGACTGCCACCGGGGAGCTGTTTTTT. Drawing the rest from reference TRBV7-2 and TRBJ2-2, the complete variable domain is GAGVSQSPSNKVTEKGKDVELRCDPISGHTALYWYRQSLGQGLEFLIYFQGNSAPDKSGLPSDRFSAERTGGSVSTLTIQRTQQEDSAVYLCASSFGTATGELFFGEGSRLTVL.

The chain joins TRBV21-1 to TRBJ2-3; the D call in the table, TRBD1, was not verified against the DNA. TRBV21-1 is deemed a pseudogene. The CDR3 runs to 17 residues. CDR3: CASSKDRGIPSGDTQYF. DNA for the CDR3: TGTGCCAGCAGCAAGGACAGGGGGATCCCTTCAGGAGATACGCAGTATTTT.

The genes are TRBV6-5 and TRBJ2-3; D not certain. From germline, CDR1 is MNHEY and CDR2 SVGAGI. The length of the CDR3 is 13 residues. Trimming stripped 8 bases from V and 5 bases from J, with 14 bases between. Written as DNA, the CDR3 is TGTGCCAGCGAGGAGCCTCCCGGAGATACGCAGTATTTT. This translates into CASEEPPGDTQYF.

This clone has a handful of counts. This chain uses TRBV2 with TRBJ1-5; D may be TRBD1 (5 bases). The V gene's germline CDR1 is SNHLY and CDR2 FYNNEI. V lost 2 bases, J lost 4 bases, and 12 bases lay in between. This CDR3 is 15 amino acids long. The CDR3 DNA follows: TGTGCCAGCAGTGAACAAGGGGTCGGGAATCAGCCCCAGCATTTT. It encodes CASSEQGVGNQPQHF.

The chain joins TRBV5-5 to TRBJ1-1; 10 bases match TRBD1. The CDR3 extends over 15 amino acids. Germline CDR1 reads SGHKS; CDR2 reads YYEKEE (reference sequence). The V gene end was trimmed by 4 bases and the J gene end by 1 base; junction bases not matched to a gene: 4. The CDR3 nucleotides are TGTGCCAGCAGCCGGACAGGGGGGAAGAACACTGAAGCTTTCTTT. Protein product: CASSRTGGKNTEAFF.